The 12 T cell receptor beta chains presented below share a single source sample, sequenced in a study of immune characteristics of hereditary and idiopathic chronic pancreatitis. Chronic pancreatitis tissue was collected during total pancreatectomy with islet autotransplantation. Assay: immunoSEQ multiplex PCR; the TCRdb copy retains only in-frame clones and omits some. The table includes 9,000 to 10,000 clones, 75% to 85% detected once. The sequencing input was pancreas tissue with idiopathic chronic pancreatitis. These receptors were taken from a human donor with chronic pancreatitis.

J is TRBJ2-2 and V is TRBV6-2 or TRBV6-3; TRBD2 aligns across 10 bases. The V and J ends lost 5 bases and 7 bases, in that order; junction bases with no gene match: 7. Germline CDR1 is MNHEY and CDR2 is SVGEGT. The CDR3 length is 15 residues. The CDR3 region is CASSASGGAGGELFF. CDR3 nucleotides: TGTGCCAGCAGTGCGAGCGGGGGGGCCGGCGGGGAGCTGTTTTTT.

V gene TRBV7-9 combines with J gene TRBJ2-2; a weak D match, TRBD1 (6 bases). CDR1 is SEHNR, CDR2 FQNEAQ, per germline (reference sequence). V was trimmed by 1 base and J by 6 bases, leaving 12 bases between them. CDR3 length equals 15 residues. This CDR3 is CASSLEAGVPGELFF. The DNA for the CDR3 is TGTGCCAGCAGCTTAGAGGCAGGGGTGCCCGGGGAGCTGTTTTTT.

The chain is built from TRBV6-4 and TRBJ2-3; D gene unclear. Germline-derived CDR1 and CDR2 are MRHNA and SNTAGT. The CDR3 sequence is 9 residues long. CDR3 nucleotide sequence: TGTGACGGCACAGATACGCAGTATTTT. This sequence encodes CDGTDTQYF.

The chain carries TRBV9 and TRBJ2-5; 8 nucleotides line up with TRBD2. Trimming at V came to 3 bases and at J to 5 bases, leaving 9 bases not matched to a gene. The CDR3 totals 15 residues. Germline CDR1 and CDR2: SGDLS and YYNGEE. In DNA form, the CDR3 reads TGTGCCAGCAGCGCCGCGGGGGGCCTCGTGGAGACCCAGTACTTC. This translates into CASSAAGGLVETQYF. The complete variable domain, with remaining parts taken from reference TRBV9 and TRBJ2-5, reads DSGVTQTPKHLITATGQRVTLRCSPRSGDLSVYWYQQSLDQGLQFLIQYYNGEERAKGNILERFSAQQFPDLHSELNLSSLELGDSALYFCASSAAGGLVETQYFGPGTRLLVL.

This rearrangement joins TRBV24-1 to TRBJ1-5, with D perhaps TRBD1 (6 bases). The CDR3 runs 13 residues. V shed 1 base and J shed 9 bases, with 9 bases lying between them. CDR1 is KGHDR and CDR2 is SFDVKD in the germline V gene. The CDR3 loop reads CATSDLATGPQHF. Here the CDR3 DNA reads TGTGCCACCAGTGATTTAGCGACAGGGCCCCAGCATTTT.

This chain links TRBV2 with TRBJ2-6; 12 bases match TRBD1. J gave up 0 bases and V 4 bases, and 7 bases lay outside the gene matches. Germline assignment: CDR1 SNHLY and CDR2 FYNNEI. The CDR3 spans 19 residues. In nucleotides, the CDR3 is TGTGCCAGCAGTGGTGGGACAGGGGGCCCCCTCTCTGGGGCCAACGTCCTGACTTTC. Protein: CASSGGTGGPLSGANVLTF. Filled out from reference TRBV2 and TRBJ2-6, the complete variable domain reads EPEVTQTPSHQVTQMGQEVILRCVPISNHLYFYWYRQILGQKVEFLVSFYNNEISEKSEIFDDQFSVERPDGSNFTLKIRSTKLEDSAMYFCASSGGTGGPLSGANVLTFGAGSRLTVL.

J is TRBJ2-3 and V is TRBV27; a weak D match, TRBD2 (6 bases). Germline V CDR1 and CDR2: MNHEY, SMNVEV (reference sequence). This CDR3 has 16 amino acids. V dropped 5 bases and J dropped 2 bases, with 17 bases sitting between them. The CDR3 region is CASSAEGRPYTDTQYF. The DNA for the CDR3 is TGTGCCAGCAGTGCGGAGGGACGGCCCTACACAGATACGCAGTATTTT.

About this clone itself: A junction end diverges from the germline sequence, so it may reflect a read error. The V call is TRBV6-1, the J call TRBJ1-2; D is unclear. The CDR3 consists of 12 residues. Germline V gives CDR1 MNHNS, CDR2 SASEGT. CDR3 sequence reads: CASSDRFYRYTF. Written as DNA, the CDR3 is TGTGCCAGCAGTGACCGTTTCTATCGCTACACCTTC.

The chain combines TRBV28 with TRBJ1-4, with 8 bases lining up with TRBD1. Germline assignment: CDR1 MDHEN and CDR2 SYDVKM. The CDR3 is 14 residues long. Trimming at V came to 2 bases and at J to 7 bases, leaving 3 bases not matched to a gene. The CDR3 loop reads CASSLTGGGEKLFF. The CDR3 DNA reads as TGTGCCAGCAGTTTAACAGGGGGTGGTGAAAAACTGTTTTTT.

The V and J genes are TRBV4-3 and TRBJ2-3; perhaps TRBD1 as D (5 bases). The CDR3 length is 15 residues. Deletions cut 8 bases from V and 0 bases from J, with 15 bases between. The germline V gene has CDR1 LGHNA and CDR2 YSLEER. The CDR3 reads CASRPSQGSTDTQYF. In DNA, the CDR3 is TGCGCCAGCCGCCCGTCGCAGGGAAGCACAGATACGCAGTATTTT.

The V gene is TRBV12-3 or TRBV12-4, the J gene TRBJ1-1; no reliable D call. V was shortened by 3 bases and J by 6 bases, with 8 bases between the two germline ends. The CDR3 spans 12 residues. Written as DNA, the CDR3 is TGTGCCAGCAGTTTGGCGGCGGCTGAAGCTTTCTTT. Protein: CASSLAAAEAFF.

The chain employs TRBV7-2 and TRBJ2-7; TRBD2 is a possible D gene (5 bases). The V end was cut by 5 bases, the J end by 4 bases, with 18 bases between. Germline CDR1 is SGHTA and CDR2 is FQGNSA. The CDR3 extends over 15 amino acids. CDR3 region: CASSPWGAALYEQYF. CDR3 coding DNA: TGTGCCAGCAGCCCGTGGGGAGCGGCTCTTTACGAGCAGTACTTC.